This T cell receptor (beta chain) emerged from a study of molecular identifiers for immune sequencing clone quantification. Study as a whole: Replicates partitioned RNA from approximately 20,000 or 100,000 naive CD8 cells into five parts, sequencing four.

For bulk TCR libraries, previously described methods and listed TCR primers were used. TCRdb called the PCR reads again in MiXCR, with one record for every CDR3 protein. The sample has 80,000 to 100,000 distinct CDR3 sequences; 20% to 30% are singletons. Naive CD8 T cell sorting was performed on the CD8+CD4-CCR7+CD45RA+ phenotype. This CDR3 has 16 amino acids. The V gene end was trimmed by 0 bases and the J gene end by 7 bases; junction bases not matched to a gene: 11. Germline V gene sequence: CDR1 SQVTM, CDR2 ANQGSEA. V and J are TRBV29-1 and TRBJ2-2; 7 bases fit TRBD1. This TCR was sampled from a human donor in good health. Some libraries in this study had Jurkat cell RNA spiked in. The sequencing input was naive CD8+ T cells from blood, with Jurkat cell RNA spiked in. Subset indicated: FACS-sorted CD8+CD4-CCR7+CD45RA+ naive T cells. CDR3 nucleotide sequence: TGCAGCGTTGAAGATTCACAGGGGAATGATAACGGGGAGCTGTTTTTT. Protein sequence: CSVEDSQGNDNGELFF.